The clone carrying this T cell receptor beta chain was detected once. The data stem from a study of CD8 T cells in Susac syndrome. The CDR3 consists of 11 residues. V was pared by 7 bases and J by 7 bases, with 11 bases between. Germline-derived CDR1 and CDR2 are SQVTM and ANQGSEA. Random hexamers primed reverse transcription of about 0.45 to 1 ug RNA. One entry per CDR3 protein results from TCRdb running MiXCR on the immunoSEQ multiplex PCR reads. This table holds some 150,000 distinct CDR3 sequences, approximately 95% found once. The sequence came from a human donor with Susac syndrome. Sequencing was carried out using CD4+ T cells from PBMCs. This chain joins TRBV29-1 and TRBJ2-4; the D gene could be TRBD1 or TRBD2 (5 bases each). The CDR3: CSAEGPNIQYF. As DNA, the CDR3 is TGCAGCGCCGAGGGGCCGAACATTCAGTACTTC. Full variable domain (remainder filled in from reference TRBV29-1 and TRBJ2-4): SAVISQKPSRDICQRGTSLTIQCQVDSQVTMMFWYRQQPGQSLTLIATANQGSEATYESGFVIDKFPISRPNLTFSTLTVSNMSPEDSSIYLCSAEGPNIQYFGAGTRLSVL.